Listed below are T cell receptor beta chains from one sample, sequenced in a study of shared clonotypes between healthy human individuals. This table comes from immunoSEQ multiplex PCR, and its TCRdb copy is limited to in-frame clones, with some not included. The sample lists 550,000 to 750,000 clones; 92% were seen once. The material sequenced was naive CD8+ T cells sorted from blood. The receptors derive from a man aged 25-45 years in good health. CDR3s include the opening cysteine and the closing phenylalanine or tryptophan.

TRBV5-1,CASSLGYREMNTEAFF
TRBV2,CASIGGRTEAFF
TRBV29-1,CSVDLAGNSYEQYF
TRBV7-9,CASSLVGVAGGRLLETQYF
TRBV14,CASRKSGQGNIQYF
TRBV27,CASTELASGMKIWNEQFF
TRBV4-1,CASSQDFFEDNEQFF
TRBV27,CASSRTGTGVKETQYF
TRBV15,CATRRIGGEYNEQFF
TRBV7-9,CASSLVGRGMNTEAFF
TRBV28,CASSRTGWVNEQFF
TRBV4-1,CASSQVKRQGYNEQFF
TRBV11-2,CASSSQTGESTDTQYF
TRBV7-9,CASSRLGGRGTDTQYF
TRBV28,CASSWTGSYEQYF
TRBV9,CASSAPPSGSFNNEQFF
TRBV15,CATSRRTNYEQYF
TRBV11-2,CASSLFGQGSEQYF
TRBV30,CAWSEGLNGEQFF
TRBV5-5,CASRAGGLSPMNTEAFF
TRBV30,CAWTLGHFPYEQYF
TRBV4-1,CASSQDVAGVLRELFF
TRBV28,CASSFRGLTSYEQYF
TRBV6-4,CASSLTSSGANVLTF
TRBV27,CASSLSISSGRFF
TRBV7-7,CASSSPGRGKPYEQYF
TRBV28,CASSDRLLNIAGGQVTGELFF
TRBV10-1,CASSESAVGRRAARDTQYF
TRBV15,CATSRQGASNQPQHF
TRBV11-2,CASSLSKGGTVNTEAFF
TRBV14,CASSQVVWSEQFF
TRBV4-3,CASRRGRLADYNEQFF
TRBV18,CASSPGQEDGYTF